Listed below are T cell receptor beta chains from one sample, sequenced in a study of T-cell memory formation after mild COVID-19. TCRdb fed the 5' RACE reads into MiXCR, producing one record per CDR3 protein. This table has approximately 390,000 distinct CDR3 sequences, approximately 15% appearing once. Sequencing used PBMCs or a T cell subset sorted from them (not recorded which). The receptors stem from a man between 18 and 35 years old who had mild COVID-19 (a few samples of this study predate the infection). Cell type and time point are not known. CDR3s include the opening cysteine and the closing phenylalanine or tryptophan. The D gene is left open where the match is weak. Expanded clones are given a class, and other clones once, few, many or no size at all.

D gene	clone size	V gene	J gene	CDR3 protein	CDR3 DNA
-	-	TRBV5-5	TRBJ2-7	CASSLGYNPGRSYEQYF	TGTGCCAGCAGCTTGGGTTATAACCCCGGTCGGTCCTACGAGCAGTACTTC
-	-	TRBV13	TRBJ2-3	CASSSTARGRPDTQYF	TGTGCCAGCAGCTCGACGGCTCGGGGGCGACCGGATACGCAGTATTTT
TRBD1	few	TRBV7-3	TRBJ2-1	CASSLTGQRYNEQFF	TGTGCCAGCAGCTTAACGGGACAGAGGTACAATGAGCAGTTCTTC
-	-	TRBV12-3/TRBV12-4	TRBJ2-3	CASTRQGGSYADTQYF	TGTGCCAGCACTAGGCAAGGAGGGAGCTATGCAGATACGCAGTATTTT
-	-	TRBV27	TRBJ2-7	CASSLRRAGEQYF	TGTGCCAGCAGTTTGAGAAGGGCTGGAGAGCAGTACTTC
-	few	TRBV7-2	TRBJ2-7	CASSRAGTDYYEQYF	TGTGCCAGCAGCCGCGCCGGGACGGATTACTACGAGCAGTACTTC
TRBD2	few	TRBV5-4	TRBJ2-1	CASSSQTSGDNEQFF	TGTGCCAGCAGCTCCCAGACTAGCGGTGACAATGAGCAGTTCTTC
-	few	TRBV20-1	TRBJ1-1	CSAENTEAFF	TGCAGTGCAGAGAACACTGAAGCTTTCTTT
TRBD1	-	TRBV9	TRBJ2-4	CASSGTGENIQYF	TGTGCCAGCAGCGGTACAGGGGAGAACATTCAGTACTTC
TRBD2	many	TRBV12-3/TRBV12-4	TRBJ2-7	CASSFGGRYEQYF	TGTGCCAGCAGTTTCGGGGGGAGGTACGAGCAGTACTTC
-	-	TRBV20-1	TRBJ2-5	CSARAFVETQYF	TGCAGTGCTAGGGCATTCGTGGAGACCCAGTACTTC
-	-	TRBV7-9	TRBJ2-1	CASSLDNRAFF	TGTGCCAGCAGCTTAGACAATAGGGCGTTCTTC
TRBD2	-	TRBV7-8	TRBJ2-4	CASRQTSGFPNIQYF	TGTGCCAGCAGACAAACTAGCGGGTTTCCAAACATTCAGTACTTC
TRBD1	-	TRBV11-2	TRBJ1-2	CASSLGAGGNGYTF	TGTGCCAGCAGCTTAGGCGCAGGGGGCAATGGCTACACCTTC
-	-	TRBV9	TRBJ2-5	CASSATGSGETQYF	TGTGCCAGCAGCGCCACAGGGTCCGGAGAGACCCAGTACTTC
-	once	TRBV11-2	TRBJ1-1	CASSSTASTEAFF	TGTGCCAGCAGCTCCACAGCGAGCACTGAAGCTTTCTTT
-	-	TRBV5-1	TRBJ2-3	CASSLAGAAGTDTQYF	TGCGCCAGCAGCTTGGCGGGGGCCGCCGGGACAGATACGCAGTATTTT
TRBD2	few	TRBV3-1	TRBJ2-3	CASSELPTSGGTDTQYF	TGTGCCAGCAGCGAACTTCCGACTAGCGGGGGCACAGATACGCAGTATTTT
TRBD1	many	TRBV20-1	TRBJ2-7	CSARGPGDSHYEQYF	TGCAGTGCTAGAGGCCCTGGGGACAGCCACTACGAGCAGTACTTC
TRBD1	few	TRBV7-2	TRBJ2-3	CASSTQQGAEPDTQYF	TGTGCCAGCAGCACTCAACAGGGGGCCGAGCCAGATACGCAGTATTTT
-	few	TRBV29-1	TRBJ2-2	CSVGGGNTGELFF	TGCAGCGTTGGTGGGGGAAACACCGGGGAGCTGTTTTTT
TRBD2	-	TRBV7-3	TRBJ2-2	CASSFGTSNTGELFF	TGTGCCAGCAGCTTTGGGACTAGTAACACCGGGGAGCTGTTTTTT
-	many	TRBV20-1	TRBJ2-2	CSARMDGRDTGELFF	TGCAGTGCTAGAATGGACGGTAGGGACACCGGGGAGCTGTTTTTT
-	-	TRBV10-3	TRBJ1-2	CAIRDPIDSRGYTF	TGTGCCATCAGGGACCCTATCGACAGTCGCGGCTACACCTTC
-	-	TRBV27	TRBJ1-5	CASSSTDSNQPQHF	TGTGCCAGCAGTTCCACAGATAGCAATCAGCCCCAGCATTTT
-	-	TRBV28	TRBJ2-3	CASSSFNTQYF	TGTGCCAGCAGTTCCTTTAATACGCAGTATTTT
-	-	TRBV7-3	TRBJ2-3	CASSGTGASTDTQYF	TGTGCCAGCAGCGGGACGGGGGCTAGCACAGATACGCAGTATTTT
TRBD2	few	TRBV5-1	TRBJ2-5	CASSLSSPRLAGYQETQYF	TGCGCCAGCAGCTTGTCATCCCCCCGACTAGCGGGGTACCAAGAGACCCAGTACTTC
-	-	TRBV24-1	TRBJ2-5	CATSDVGRGLETQYF	TGTGCCACCAGTGATGTCGGACGGGGATTAGAGACCCAGTACTTC
-	few	TRBV7-2	TRBJ1-2	CASSPTPNYGYTF	TGTGCCAGCAGCCCCACCCCTAACTATGGCTACACCTTC
-	-	TRBV11-2	TRBJ1-5	CASSLDGPQHF	TGTGCCAGCAGCTTAGATGGGCCCCAGCATTTT
-	few	TRBV24-1	TRBJ2-3	CATSERSTDTQYF	TGTGCCACCAGTGAGCGAAGCACAGATACGCAGTATTTT
-	few	TRBV27	TRBJ1-1	CASSLFRSVTEAFF	TGTGCCAGCAGTTTATTTCGGTCGGTCACTGAAGCTTTCTTT
TRBD1	few	TRBV6-1	TRBJ1-2	CASSHLDRAGGYTF	TGTGCCAGCAGTCATCTTGACAGGGCAGGTGGCTACACCTTC
-	few	TRBV6-1	TRBJ2-7	CASSEGSGQLYEQYF	TGTGCCAGCAGTGAAGGGTCAGGGCAGCTCTACGAGCAGTACTTC
TRBD2	-	TRBV12-3/TRBV12-4	TRBJ2-1	CASSTLAGGRREQFF	TGTGCCAGCAGTACACTAGCGGGGGGGCGTCGGGAGCAGTTCTTC
TRBD2	-	TRBV4-3	TRBJ2-1	CASSQDLASGAYNEQFF	TGCGCCAGCAGCCAAGATTTGGCTAGCGGGGCGTACAATGAGCAGTTCTTC
-	-	TRBV7-8	TRBJ2-3	CASSLAGTLSGTDTQYF	TGTGCCAGCAGCTTAGCGGGGACCCTAAGTGGCACAGATACGCAGTATTTT
-	-	TRBV5-1	TRBJ2-1	CASSLARGARDNEQFF	TGCGCCAGCAGCTTGGCGAGGGGGGCGCGGGACAATGAGCAGTTCTTC
-	-	TRBV18	TRBJ2-7	CASSPPVRGEQYF	TGTGCCAGCTCACCACCGGTTCGCGGCGAGCAGTACTTC
-	-	TRBV7-8	TRBJ2-1	CASIAGLLGGNEQFF	TGTGCCAGCATCGCCGGACTCCTCGGGGGAAATGAGCAGTTCTTC
TRBD1	-	TRBV6-2/TRBV6-3	TRBJ1-1	CAGGQGSSTEAFF	TGTGCCGGGGGACAGGGGAGTAGCACTGAAGCTTTCTTT
-	-	TRBV7-2	TRBJ2-1	CASSLILYEQFF	TGTGCCAGCAGCTTAATACTGTATGAGCAGTTCTTC
TRBD1	-	TRBV7-2	TRBJ2-5	CASSRGVGQGAETQYF	TGTGCCAGCAGCCGTGGGGTCGGACAGGGGGCAGAGACCCAGTACTTC
-	few	TRBV6-6	TRBJ1-1	CASRRPNTEAFF	TGTGCCAGCAGACGGCCCAACACTGAAGCTTTCTTT
-	few	TRBV6-2/TRBV6-3	TRBJ2-2	CATALRTGELFF	TGTGCCACCGCCCTGCGCACCGGGGAGCTGTTTTTT
-	few	TRBV6-6	TRBJ2-2	CAVRRGNTGELFF	TGTGCCGTCAGGAGGGGGAACACCGGGGAGCTGTTTTTT
-	-	TRBV6-1	TRBJ2-7	CASKTYASYEQYF	TGTGCCAGCAAAACCTACGCCTCCTACGAGCAGTACTTC